These 30 T cell receptor beta chains originate from one sample sequenced in a study of regulatory T cells in long-lasting Graves disease. Documented time point: newly diagnosed GD, antithyroid drugs for less than 3 months. PBMC-derived RNA was used for the TCR library. With iRepertoire HTBI primers and Arm-PCR of CDR3 regions, TCR beta libraries were built. TCRdb reprocessed the multiplex PCR reads via MiXCR and lists one record per CDR3 protein. Found here are over 500,000 distinct CDR3 sequences, approximately 16% of them singletons; the top ten hold 12%. These same records also appear under a second study, on T cells in Graves' hyperthyroidism and ophthalmopathy.

The source was peripheral blood mononuclear cells (PBMCs), collected at new diagnosis, from a patient treated with antithyroid drugs. These receptors came from a young man with Graves disease.

This clonotype was observed many times. This chain connects TRBV28 to TRBJ2-3, with 10 bases identical to TRBD2. Germline CDR1 MDHEN, CDR2 SYDVKM. V was clipped by 5 bases and J by 1 base; unmatched bases: 3. This CDR3 has 15 residues. The CDR3 protein is CASSNGLAGTDTQYF. Here the CDR3 DNA reads TGTGCCAGCAGTAACGGACTAGCGGGCACAGATACGCAGTATTTT.

Comments on this clonotype: This could be a read error, since a much larger clone is one nucleotide away. The V and J genes are TRBV18 and TRBJ2-2; D is unresolved. V shed 0 bases and J shed 4 bases, with 12 bases lying between them. This CDR3 has 16 amino acids. CDR1 is KGHSH, CDR2 LQKENI, per germline. CDR3 in DNA: TGTGCCAGCTCACCACCTGGGTCACTGAGCACCGGGGAGCTGTTTTTT. Translating it yields CASSPPGSLSTGELFF.

This clonotype has just a few counts. The chain joins TRBV20-1 to TRBJ2-1; perhaps TRBD2 as D (6 bases). This CDR3 has 14 amino acids. Germline V gene sequence: CDR1 DFQATT, CDR2 SNEGSKA (reference sequence). CDR3 residues: CSFSGGRSGNEQFF. CDR3 nucleotide sequence: TGCAGCTTCTCAGGAGGGCGAAGCGGCAATGAGCAGTTCTTC.

J is TRBJ2-1 and V is TRBV6-2 or TRBV6-3, with 8 bases aligning to TRBD2. V lost 5 bases, J lost 8 bases, and 5 bases stayed unmatched. This CDR3 has 13 residues. Germline assignment: CDR1 MNHEY and CDR2 SVGEGT. CDR3 coding DNA: TGTGCCAGCAGTGTGACTAGCGCAGATGAGCAGTTCTTC. As protein: CASSVTSADEQFF.

This clonotype was detected only a few times. This rearrangement joins TRBV27 to TRBJ2-7; 7 nucleotides line up with TRBD2. The CDR3 is 12 amino acids. Germline V gives CDR1 MNHEY, CDR2 SMNVEV (reference sequence). V dropped 6 bases and J dropped 6; count of bases not matched to a gene: 5. The CDR3 reads CASRAGVGEQYF. DNA for the CDR3: TGTGCCAGCAGGGCGGGAGTCGGCGAGCAGTACTTC.

The sample holds a few counts of this clonotype. V is TRBV27 and J is TRBJ2-3; 10 bases align to TRBD1. The junction had 11 bases not matched to a gene; V was cut back by 3 bases and J by 5 bases. Per germline, CDR1 MNHEY and CDR2 SMNVEV (reference sequence). This CDR3 has 17 residues. CDR3 DNA sequence: TGTGCCAGCAGTTTCTCAGGTGGGACAGGGGCAGGAGATACGCAGTATTTT. Its protein product is CASSFSGGTGAGDTQYF.

This clonotype appeared a few times. Mismatch with germline at one junction end may stem from a read error. The chain combines TRBV6-1 with TRBJ2-2, with 8 bases matching TRBD2. This CDR3 comprises 16 residues. From germline, CDR1 is MNHNS and CDR2 SASEGT. The DNA of the CDR3 is TGTGCCAGCAGTAAACCTGGCGGGAGGAACACCAGGGAGCTGTTTTTT. It specifies CASSKPGGRNTRELFF.

In its sample, this clonotype was seen a few times. With a much larger clone just one base away, this may be a read error. V usage is TRBV9 and J usage is TRBJ1-1; D uncertain. This CDR3 contains 15 residues. The V gene's germline CDR1 is SGDLS and CDR2 YYNGEE. CDR3 sequence reads: CASRVTAAMNTEAFF. The CDR3 bases are TGTGCCAGCCGCGTAACGGCAGCAATGAACACTGAAGCTTTCTTT.

This clonotype was seen only a few times. An end of the junction does not agree with germline; a read error may underlie this. The gene calls are TRBV24-1 and TRBJ2-1; no clear D. CDR1 is KGHDR and CDR2 is SFDVKD in the germline V gene. This CDR3 spans 14 amino acids. This CDR3 is CAISGSASYNEQFF. CDR3 coding DNA: TGTGCCATCAGTGGTTCAGCCTCCTACAATGAGCAGTTCTTC.

The rearrangement joins TRBV9 to TRBJ2-7; D assignment may be TRBD1 or TRBD2 (5 bases each). CDR1 and CDR2 (germline): SGDLS, YYNGEE. There are 14 residues in the CDR3. Trimming removed 8 bases from V and 4 bases from J, with 19 bases in between. CDR3 residues: CASGGSVTGYEQYF. The CDR3 nucleotides read TGTGCCAGTGGGGGTAGCGTAACCGGGTACGAGCAGTACTTC.

This clonotype came up many times. This rearrangement joins TRBV5-1 to TRBJ2-7; D might be TRBD1 or TRBD2, each matching 5 bases. Germline CDR1 and CDR2: SGHRS and YFSETQ. The CDR3 has 15 amino acids. Trimming pared 4 bases from V and 3 bases from J, leaving 17 bases between. The CDR3 reads CASSVSTGTHYEQYF. CDR3 coding DNA: TGCGCCAGCAGCGTATCCACCGGGACCCACTACGAGCAGTACTTC.

The chain recombines TRBV18 with TRBJ1-4; 8 bases are a match to TRBD1. CDR3 length: 14 amino acids. Looked up from germline, CDR1 is KGHSH and CDR2 is LQKENI. J lost 6 bases, V lost 3 bases, and 3 bases had no gene match. The CDR3 region is CASSPQGADEKLFF. The CDR3 nucleotides are TGTGCCAGCTCACCTCAGGGGGCTGATGAAAAACTGTTTTTT.

This clonotype was counted at least ten times. V gene TRBV29-1 combines with J gene TRBJ2-7, with D perhaps matching TRBD2 (7 bases). Trimming stripped 4 bases from V and 4 bases from J, with 14 bases between. CDR1 and CDR2 (germline): SQVTM, ANQGSEA. This CDR3 region has 13 residues. The CDR3 nucleotides are TGCAGCGTTGTGGGGGGGGGCCCATACGAGCAGTACTTC. This encodes CSVVGGGPYEQYF.

This clonotype has more than one count but fewer than ten. One base away lies a much larger clone, so this may be a sequencing read error. CDR3 bases: TGTGCCAGCAGTAAGTCGCAGAACAATGAGCAGTTCTTC. Protein: CASSKSQNNEQFF. The chain has TRBV2 and TRBJ2-1; D is undetermined. Looked up from germline, CDR1 is SNHLY and CDR2 is FYNNEI. CDR3 length: 13 residues. Trimming removed 5 bases from V and 5 bases from J, with 10 bases in between.

The sample holds many counts of this clonotype. The chain recombines TRBV11-2 with TRBJ2-7; D is uncertain. This CDR3 has 16 residues. CDR1 SGHAT and CDR2 FQNNGV come from the germline V gene. V gave up 1 base and J gave up 5 bases, with 18 bases separating them. DNA for the CDR3: TGTGCCAGCAGCTTAGTCGGTGGGCAGGCTGTCCACGAGCAGTACTTC. Its translation is CASSLVGGQAVHEQYF.

This clonotype appeared many times. The chain has TRBV2 and TRBJ1-5; maybe TRBD1 (5 bases). CDR1 and CDR2 from the germline V gene are SNHLY and FYNNEI. This CDR3 region has 15 residues. Trimming left V 4 bases short and J 0 bases short, with 10 bases between. CDR3 loop: CASSAGRTSNQPQHF. The CDR3 coding sequence is TGTGCCAGCAGTGCGGGGCGGACTAGCAATCAGCCCCAGCATTTT.

Only a few counts were recorded for this clonotype. V is TRBV4-1 and J is TRBJ1-5; D might be TRBD1 (5 bases). The CDR3 consists of 15 residues. Trimming removed 0 bases at V and 1 base at J, with 7 bases between. Germline V gene sequence: CDR1 MGHRA, CDR2 YSYEKL. The CDR3 spells CASSQDGTSNQPQHF. DNA for the CDR3: TGCGCCAGCAGCCAAGATGGGACCAGCAATCAGCCCCAGCATTTT.

This chain joins TRBV7-6 and TRBJ2-7, with TRBD2 matching over 14 bases. The CDR3 loop spans 15 amino acids. Germline V gene sequence: CDR1 SGHVS, CDR2 FNYEAQ. The trim removed 5 bases at V and 7 bases at J, leaving 7 bases unmatched. CDR3 nucleotides: TGTGCCAGCAGCCAGACTAGCGGGAGGGCCGGTGAGCAGTACTTC. It yields the protein CASSQTSGRAGEQYF.

This clonotype was observed a handful of times. This rearrangement joins TRBV6-2 or TRBV6-3 to TRBJ2-1; D call uncertain. CDR3 length: 14 amino acids. CDR1 and CDR2 from the germline V gene are MNHEY and SVGEGT. V lost 0 bases to trimming and J lost 5 bases, with 8 bases between them. DNA of the CDR3: TGTGCCAGCAGTTACTCGGCGAGTAACAATGAGCAGTTCTTC. Its translation is CASSYSASNNEQFF.

This clonotype was seen more than once but under ten times. CDR3 nucleotide sequence: TGCGCCAGCAGCTTGAGAGGGGAGGGAGAAAAACTGTTTTTT. Translating it yields CASSLRGEGEKLFF. This rearrangement joins TRBV5-1 to TRBJ1-4, with D perhaps TRBD1 (5 bases). V shed 1 base and J shed 8 bases, with 12 bases lying between them. The germline CDR1 and CDR2 sequences are SGHRS and YFSETQ. The CDR3 has 14 residues.

The table lists this clonotype with many counts. The CDR3 sequence is CASSLRDRAAYEQYF. CDR3 coding DNA: TGCGCCAGCAGCTTGAGGGACAGGGCAGCCTACGAGCAGTACTTC. V usage is TRBV5-1 and J usage is TRBJ2-7; 9 nucleotides match TRBD1. The CDR3 sequence is 15 residues long. V trimming: 1 base; J trimming: 2 bases; junction bases outside the gene matches: 4. CDR1 is SGHRS and CDR2 is YFSETQ in the germline V gene.

J is TRBJ1-4 and V is TRBV12-3 or TRBV12-4; D might be TRBD1 (5 bases). The CDR3 covers 14 residues. V shed 3 bases and J shed 8 bases, with 13 bases lying between them. CDR3 sequence: CASSFTQGGEKLFF. CDR3 DNA sequence: TGTGCCAGCAGTTTTACCCAGGGTGGGGAAAAACTGTTTTTT.

In this sample, this clonotype turned up many times. V is TRBV7-9 and J is TRBJ2-3; 8 positions match TRBD1. CDR1 and CDR2 (germline): SEHNR, FQNEAQ (reference sequence). The CDR3 spans 16 residues. Germline trimming cut 4 bases from V and 2 bases from J; bases unmatched to any gene: 8. In DNA, the CDR3 is TGTGCCAGCAGCTCCCTCCCGGGACAGGACACAGATACGCAGTATTTT. Encoded protein: CASSSLPGQDTDTQYF. Combining the CDR3 with reference TRBV7-9 and TRBJ2-3 gives the whole variable domain DTGVSQNPRHKITKRGQNVTFRCDPISEHNRLYWYRQTLGQGPEFLTYFQNEAQLEKSRLLSDRFSAERPKGSFSTLEIQRTEQGDSAMYLCASSSLPGQDTDTQYFGPGTRLTVL.

V is TRBV9 and J is TRBJ1-2, with 7 bases identical to TRBD1. This CDR3 spans 16 amino acids. Trimming at V came to 3 bases and at J to 4 bases, leaving 12 bases not matched to a gene. Germline lookup yields CDR1 SGDLS and CDR2 YYNGEE. This CDR3 is CASSAGQEPPIYGYTF. The CDR3 nucleotides are TGTGCCAGCAGCGCCGGACAGGAGCCACCGATCTATGGCTACACCTTC.

The CDR3 DNA reads TGTGCCAGCAGCGGCGGGCCGAGTTTATGGGACGAGCAGTACTTC. Translation: CASSGGPSLWDEQYF. This chain links TRBV5-8 with TRBJ2-7; D may be TRBD2 (5 bases). V gave up 4 bases and J gave up 5 bases, with 19 bases separating them. The germline gives CDR1 SGHTS, CDR2 YDEGEE. CDR3 length: 15 amino acids. Full variable domain (outside the CDR3, taken from reference TRBV5-8 and TRBJ2-7): EAGVTQSPTHLIKTRGQQATLRCSPISGHTSVYWYQQALGLGLQFLLWYDEGEERNRGNFPPRFSGRQFPNYSSELNVNALELEDSALYLCASSGGPSLWDEQYFGPGTRLTVT.

The sample holds many counts of this clonotype. As DNA, the CDR3 is TGCAGCGTTGTACCGAGGGATACGCAGTATTTT. This sequence encodes CSVVPRDTQYF. V and J are TRBV29-1 and TRBJ2-3, with no clear D. V gave up 4 bases and J gave up 6 bases, with 8 bases separating them. The CDR3 has 11 residues. In germline, CDR1 is SQVTM, CDR2 ANQGSEA.

This clonotype was detected ten times or more. The rearrangement uses TRBV3-1 and TRBJ2-5, with 7 bases lining up with TRBD2. V lost 4 bases and J lost 2; bases outside the gene matches: 13. The germline V gene encodes CDR1 LGHDT and CDR2 YNNKEL (reference sequence). The CDR3 extends over 17 amino acids. The CDR3 DNA reads as TGTGCCAGCAGCCCGTCCCCCGGGACTACCATGCAAGAGACCCAGTACTTC. Protein product: CASSPSPGTTMQETQYF.

This clonotype was observed at least ten times. The chain employs TRBV5-1 and TRBJ1-1; possible D gene TRBD1, 5 bases. The V end was cut by 4 bases, the J end by 10 bases, with 17 bases between. CDR3 length: 13 amino acids. CDR1 is SGHRS, CDR2 YFSETQ, per germline. The DNA for the CDR3 is TGCGCCAGCAGCAACGGTCGTCTCGGGACAGCTTTCTTT. This encodes CASSNGRLGTAFF.

The chain couples TRBV5-6 to TRBJ1-1, with 7 bases that match TRBD1. The CDR3 runs 13 residues. Trimming at V came to 6 bases and at J to 4 bases, leaving 6 bases not matched to a gene. The germline CDR1 and CDR2 sequences are SGHDT and YYEEEE. The CDR3 bases are TGTGCCAGCACCTCAGGGGGAAGCACTGAAGCTTTCTTT. It translates to CASTSGGSTEAFF. The full variable domain, with the rest looked up from reference TRBV5-6 and TRBJ1-1, is DAGVTQSPTHLIKTRGQQVTLRCSPKSGHDTVSWYQQALGQGPQFIFQYYEEEERQRGNFPDRFSGHQFPNYSSELNVNALLLGDSALYLCASTSGGSTEAFFGQGTRLTVV.

Details on this clonotype: A single base separates this from a much larger clone, so it may be a read error. This sequence joins TRBV7-2 and TRBJ2-1, with TRBD2 identical over 9 bases. CDR1 is SGHTA and CDR2 is FQGNSA in the germline V gene. The CDR3 runs 15 residues. Written as DNA, the CDR3 is TGTGTCAGCAGCCAGGGGCTAGCGGGAAACAATGAGCAGTTCTTC. It is translated as CVSSQGLAGNNEQFF.